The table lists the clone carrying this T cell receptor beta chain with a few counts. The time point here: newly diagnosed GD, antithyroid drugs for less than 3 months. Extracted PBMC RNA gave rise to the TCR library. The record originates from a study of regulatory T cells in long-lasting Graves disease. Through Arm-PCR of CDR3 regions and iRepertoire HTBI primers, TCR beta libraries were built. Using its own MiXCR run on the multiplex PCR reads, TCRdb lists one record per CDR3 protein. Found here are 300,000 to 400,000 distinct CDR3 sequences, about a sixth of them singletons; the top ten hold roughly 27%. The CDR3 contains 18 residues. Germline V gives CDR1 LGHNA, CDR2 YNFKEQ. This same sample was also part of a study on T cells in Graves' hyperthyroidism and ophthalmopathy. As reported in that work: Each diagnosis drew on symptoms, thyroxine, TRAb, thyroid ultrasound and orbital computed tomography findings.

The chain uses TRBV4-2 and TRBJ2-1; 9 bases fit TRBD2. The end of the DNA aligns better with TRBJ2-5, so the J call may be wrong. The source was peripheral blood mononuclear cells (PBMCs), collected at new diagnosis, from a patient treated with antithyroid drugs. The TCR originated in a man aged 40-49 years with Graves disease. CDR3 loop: CASSQEPGSGGFQETQYF. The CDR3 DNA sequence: TGTGCCAGCAGCCAAGAACCTGGTAGCGGGGGTTTCCAAGAGACCCAGTACTTC.